These T cell receptor beta chains were read from a single sample in a study of blood T cell repertoires in COVID-19. Assay used: immunoSEQ multiplex PCR; TCRdb lists only in-frame clones, some missing. In the table there are roughly 200,000 clones, approximately 86% of which are singletons. The sequenced material came from PBMCs or T cells enriched from blood (not recorded which). These receptor sequences come from a middle-aged woman with acute COVID-19. Both conserved end residues are part of each CDR3. Each record gives: J gene, D gene, V gene, clone size, CDR3 DNA, CDR3 protein. D genes are given only for firm matches. Only some rows state a clone size, as once, few, many or a class for expanded clones.

TRBJ1-6 | - | TRBV7-9 | - | TGTGCCAGCAGCTTGGACAGATATAATTCACCCCTCCACTTT | CASSLDRYNSPLHF
TRBJ2-3 | TRBD1 | TRBV7-9 | - | TGTGCCAGCAGCTTGTCGGACAGGTTCGTGGTGCACACAGATACGCAGTATTTT | CASSLSDRFVVHTDTQYF
TRBJ2-7 | - | TRBV28 | - | TGTGCCTCCGGGGTACCCTACGAGCAGTACTTC | CASGVPYEQYF
TRBJ1-1 | - | TRBV30 | few | TGTGCCTGGAGTATCCTAGCGGGGAACACTGAAGCTTTCTTT | CAWSILAGNTEAFF
TRBJ2-7 | TRBD1 | TRBV27 | - | TGTGCCAGCAGTCCCCACCTGGGACAGCGCTACGAGCAGTACTTC | CASSPHLGQRYEQYF
TRBJ2-1 | - | TRBV19 | - | TGTGCCAGTAGGTTAGCGGATCGCTCCTACAATGAGCAGTTCTTC | CASRLADRSYNEQFF
TRBJ2-1 | - | TRBV7-8 | - | TGTGCCAGCAGCTTAACCCCGGACACGAGCAATGAGCAGTTCTTC | CASSLTPDTSNEQFF
TRBJ1-1 | - | TRBV11-1 | - | TGTGCCAGCAGCTCGGCAGCGACCCTCTTATATCGGGAAGCTTTCTTT | CASSSAATLLYREAFF
TRBJ1-3 | - | TRBV3-1/TRBV3-2 | - | TGTGCCAGCAGCCCCTTTTGGGGGCAGACTGGAAACACCATATATTTT | CASSPFWGQTGNTIYF
TRBJ1-3 | - | TRBV28 | - | TGTGCCAGCAGTTTAGTCAGAAGCTCTGGAAACACCATATATTTT | CASSLVRSSGNTIYF
TRBJ1-6 | - | TRBV27 | - | TGTGCCAGCAGTTTCGGGACTTATAATTCACCCCTCCACTTT | CASSFGTYNSPLHF
TRBJ2-7 | TRBD2 | TRBV6-2/TRBV6-3 | - | TGTGCCAGCAGTTACAGCGCGGGAGAAGGCTACGAGCAGTACTTC | CASSYSAGEGYEQYF
TRBJ2-2 | TRBD1 | TRBV5-1 | - | TGCGCCAGCAGCTTGGTGGCAGGGGGCGCTTCTGGGGAGCTGTTTTTT | CASSLVAGGASGELFF
TRBJ2-7 | TRBD2 | TRBV19 | - | TGTGCCAGTAGTTGGACTAGCGGGACCTACGAGCAGTACTTC | CASSWTSGTYEQYF
TRBJ2-1 | - | TRBV7-3 | - | TGTGCCAGCAGCTTAATGGCAGGAGGTTCCTACAATGAGCAGTTCTTC | CASSLMAGGSYNEQFF
TRBJ2-7 | - | TRBV28 | once | TGTGCCAGCAGTTCACCCGGGGTCGGCCACGAGCAGTACTTC | CASSSPGVGHEQYF
TRBJ1-5 | TRBD1 | TRBV27 | - | TGTGCCAGCAGACGGACAGGGGGACATCAGCCCCAGCATTTT | CASRRTGGHQPQHF
TRBJ1-1 | TRBD1 | TRBV27 | - | TGTGCCAGCAGTTTGGGGGCCGGGACAGGGGTAGCTTTCTTT | CASSLGAGTGVAFF
TRBJ2-1 | TRBD2 | TRBV19 | - | TGTGCCACTCTAAGGACTAGCGGGTCTAGCTCCTACAATGAGCAGTTCTTC | CATLRTSGSSSYNEQFF
TRBJ1-3 | TRBD1 | TRBV9 | - | TGTGCCAGCAGCGTACAGGGGGCGGGAAACACCATATATTTT | CASSVQGAGNTIYF
TRBJ1-5 | - | TRBV19 | - | TGTGCCACCCGAGAAGGGGCTTATAGCAATCAGCCCCAGCATTTT | CATREGAYSNQPQHF
TRBJ1-2 | TRBD1 | TRBV10-3 | - | TGTGCCATCAGTGACCCGGGACAGGGGCTCGGTGGCTACACCTTC | CAISDPGQGLGGYTF
TRBJ2-7 | - | TRBV11-2 | - | TGTGCCAGCAGACCCGACAGCCTAAGGTACGAGCAGTACTTC | CASRPDSLRYEQYF
TRBJ1-1 | - | TRBV6-5 | - | TGTGCCAGCACACGGGGGAAGAACACTGAAGCTTTCTTT | CASTRGKNTEAFF
TRBJ2-7 | - | TRBV4-1 | few | TGCGCCAGCAGCCAAGTGATGGGAGACTACGAGCAGTACTTC | CASSQVMGDYEQYF
TRBJ2-4 | - | TRBV27 | once | TGTGCCAGCAGTTTATCGCGAAGAGTAGCCAAAAACATTCAGTACTTC | CASSLSRRVAKNIQYF
TRBJ2-7 | - | TRBV28 | - | TGTGCCAGCAGTTTAGAGAGGTACGAGCAGTACTTC | CASSLERYEQYF
TRBJ1-4 | - | TRBV3-1/TRBV3-2 | - | TGTGCCAGCAGCCAAGAGGGACATGGGGAAAAACTGTTTTTT | CASSQEGHGEKLFF
TRBJ1-5 | TRBD1 | TRBV19 | - | TGTGCCAGTACTCCGACAGGGGGCGCGGGTCAGCCCCAGCATTTT | CASTPTGGAGQPQHF
TRBJ1-1 | - | TRBV12-3/TRBV12-4 | - | TGTGCCAGCAGTTTGGGGGCCCGGGGTGAAGCTTTCTTT | CASSLGARGEAFF
TRBJ2-7 | - | TRBV7-2 | - | TGTGCCAGCAGCTTAGTTTCAGGGGCTAACGAGCAGTACTTC | CASSLVSGANEQYF
TRBJ2-7 | - | TRBV28 | - | TGTGCCAGCAGTTTCCAGGGATCAATACGCGAGCAGTACTTC | CASSFQGSIREQYF
TRBJ1-6 | TRBD1 | TRBV7-9 | - | TGTGCCAGCAGCTTTCAGGGGGCGGCTGATTCACCCCTCCACTTT | CASSFQGAADSPLHF
TRBJ2-2 | - | TRBV30 | - | TGTGCCTGGAGTGTACGGGGGTGGGAGCTGTTTTTT | CAWSVRGWELFF
TRBJ2-5 | TRBD2 | TRBV18 | - | TGTGCCAGCCAAGCTTTGGGACTAGCGGGAGGAGAGACCCAGTACTTC | CASQALGLAGGETQYF
TRBJ2-3 | TRBD2 | TRBV10-2 | - | TGCGCCAGCAGAAGGACTAGCGGGAGTACAGGTAGCACAGATACGCAGTATTTT | CASRRTSGSTGSTDTQYF
TRBJ2-5 | - | TRBV29-1 | - | TGCAGCGCCCGGGGTCGAGAGACCCAGTACTTC | CSARGRETQYF
TRBJ1-1 | - | TRBV7-9 | - | TGTGCCAGCACCCGGGGCGGGGGGGAAGAAGCTTTCTTT | CASTRGGGEEAFF
TRBJ1-3 | TRBD1 | TRBV6-1 | - | TGTGCCAGCAGTGAATCTATGGGACAGAACAGAAACACCATATATTTT | CASSESMGQNRNTIYF
TRBJ2-5 | - | TRBV6-5 | once | TGTGCCAGCAGCGCGAACCGGAGTCCCCAAGAGACCCAGTACTTC | CASSANRSPQETQYF
TRBJ1-1 | TRBD1 | TRBV2 | - | TGTGCCAGCAGCCTGACAGGGATTGCCACTGAAGCTTTCTTT | CASSLTGIATEAFF
TRBJ2-7 | - | TRBV5-6 | once | TGTGCCAGCAGCTTGGCGTCGGTACGCGAGCAGTACTTC | CASSLASVREQYF
TRBJ1-5 | TRBD1 | TRBV4-2 | many | TGTGCCAGCAGCCAAGATCCGGACAGGGAGGGCAATCAGCCCCAGCATTTT | CASSQDPDREGNQPQHF
TRBJ1-3 | TRBD1 | TRBV5-6 | - | TGTGCCAGCAGCTTGTTCGACAGGGCCGGAAACACCATATATTTT | CASSLFDRAGNTIYF
TRBJ2-5 | TRBD2 | TRBV10-3 | - | TGTGCCATCAGTGAAAACGCGGGGGGAGAGACCCAGTACTTC | CAISENAGGETQYF
TRBJ2-7 | TRBD2 | TRBV27 | - | TGTGCCAGCAGCAGATCTAGCGGGGGCTTTGGGGAGCAGTACTTC | CASSRSSGGFGEQYF
TRBJ1-6 | - | TRBV27 | - | TGTGCCAGCAGGCCAGGCTCCTATAATTCACCCCTCCACTTT | CASRPGSYNSPLHF
TRBJ1-1 | TRBD1 | TRBV28 | - | TGTGCCAGCACCCGGCTCAGGGGGCAAAGCACTGAAGCTTTCTTT | CASTRLRGQSTEAFF